This TCR beta chain was recorded in a study of T cells in Graves' hyperthyroidism and ophthalmopathy. Between the trimmed V and J ends, which lost 5 bases and 3 bases, there was a span of 10 bases. CDR1 and CDR2 from the germline V gene are SQVTM and ANQGSEA. This CDR3 is built from 12 residues. There are many counts of this clonotype. Researchers amplified the TCR beta CDR3 regions from RNA transcripts. A set of HTBI primers served as the primers for a first-round RT-PCR of the TCR CDR3. From the multiplex PCR reads, TCRdb called clonotypes with MiXCR, one entry per CDR3 protein. The sample consists of about 350,000 distinct CDR3 sequences, 15% to 20% of them appearing once.

The V and J genes are TRBV29-1 and TRBJ1-1; D gene ambiguous. The specimen was blood. The sequence was obtained from a woman aged 40 to 55 with Graves' ophthalmopathy. The CDR3 spells CSVSSGYTEAFF. DNA for the CDR3: TGCAGCGTTTCCTCCGGGTACACTGAAGCTTTCTTT.